The next 14 T cell receptor beta chains were all read from a single sample in a study of T cells after yellow fever vaccination. TCRdb reprocessed the 5' RACE reads with MiXCR, giving one entry per CDR3 protein. This sample has fewer than 35,000 distinct CDR3 sequences, with roughly a tenth found just once. Sequencing was performed on PBMCs, either bulk or a sorted T-cell subset (CD4+, CD8+, memory, or dextramer-sorted; not recorded which), taken about 2 weeks after the first yellow fever vaccination. The receptors stem from a young man who received the YFV17D yellow fever vaccine.

This clonotype was observed at least ten times. J is TRBJ1-1 and V is TRBV19; no clear D gene. The CDR3 runs to 15 residues. Per germline, CDR1 LNHDA and CDR2 SQIVND (reference sequence). V dropped 3 bases and J dropped 5 bases, with 16 bases sitting between them. The CDR3 is CASSIPLAAGTEAFF. DNA of the CDR3: TGTGCCAGTAGTATCCCCTTGGCAGCGGGGACTGAAGCTTTCTTT.

The table lists this clonotype with many counts. This sequence joins TRBV7-2 and TRBJ2-1; D is unresolved. V dropped 5 bases and J dropped 2 bases, with 10 bases sitting between them. Germline V gene sequence: CDR1 SGHTA, CDR2 FQGNSA. CDR3 length equals 14 residues. CDR3 in DNA: TGTGCCAGCAGCCCCCCCGCGGCCTACAATGAGCAGTTCTTC. Translation: CASSPPAAYNEQFF. The full variable domain, its missing parts supplied by reference TRBV7-2 and TRBJ2-1, is GAGVSQSPSNKVTEKGKDVELRCDPISGHTALYWYRQSLGQGLEFLIYFQGNSAPDKSGLPSDRFSAERTGGSVSTLTIQRTQQEDSAVYLCASSPPAAYNEQFFGPGTRLTVL.

Many counts were recorded for this clonotype. The chain joins TRBV6-1 to TRBJ1-1, with D tentatively TRBD1 (5 bases). The CDR3 runs 13 residues. The germline CDR1 and CDR2 sequences are MNHNS and SASEGT. The V end was cut by 2 bases, the J end by 4 bases, with 8 bases between. CDR3: CASSEQGFTEAFF. In DNA, the CDR3 is TGTGCCAGCAGTGAACAGGGTTTCACTGAAGCTTTCTTT.

Ten or more counts support this clonotype. This chain joins TRBV2 and TRBJ2-7, with D possibly matching TRBD1 (5 bases). CDR1 and CDR2 from the germline V gene are SNHLY and FYNNEI. The V end lost 6 bases, the J end lost 2 bases, and 14 bases lay between the germline ends. The CDR3 is 14 residues long. CDR3 coding DNA: TGTGCCAGCAGAAACCTAGGGGCCACCTACGAGCAGTACGTC. Translation gives CASRNLGATYEQYV.

Many counts were recorded for this clonotype. The rearrangement links TRBV6-5 to TRBJ1-1; no reliable D call. This CDR3 is 11 amino acids long. The germline V gene encodes CDR1 MNHEY and CDR2 SVGAGI. V lost 6 bases and J lost 5, with 7 bases in between. As DNA, the CDR3 is TGTGCCAGCAGGAAAAGAACTGAAGCTTTCTTT. Residues: CASRKRTEAFF.

The gene calls are TRBV11-3 and TRBJ2-3, with 8 bases lining up with TRBD2. CDR1 is SGHNT, CDR2 YENEEA, per germline. This CDR3 has 14 amino acids. Trimming cost V 5 bases and J 6 bases; bases outside gene matches: 7. The DNA for the CDR3 is TGTGCCAGCAGCCCCGGGACTAGTGGCGATACGCAGTATTTT. This encodes CASSPGTSGDTQYF.

This clonotype was counted at least ten times. V usage is TRBV20-1 and J usage is TRBJ1-5; D is unclear. CDR3 length equals 12 residues. Germline lookup yields CDR1 DFQATT and CDR2 SNEGSKA (reference sequence). V was pared by 1 base and J by 7 bases, with 8 bases between. CDR3 sequence reads: CSARGNEQPQHF. The CDR3 DNA reads as TGCAGTGCTAGAGGTAACGAACAGCCCCAGCATTTT.

Concerning this clonotype itself: A read error may be the cause here, since a much bigger clone is one base away. This sequence joins TRBV20-1 and TRBJ2-5; D not resolved. The CDR3 runs to 14 residues. Trimming stripped 6 bases from V and 4 bases from J, with 18 bases between. Per the germline V gene, CDR1 is DFQATT and CDR2 is SNEGSKA (reference sequence). This CDR3 is CSASPQWQRETQYF. The CDR3 DNA follows: TGCAGTGCGAGTCCCCAATGGCAGCGAGAGACCCAGTACTTC.

V is TRBV3-2 and J is TRBJ2-3; TRBD1 is taken as the D call from the table, unchecked against the DNA. TRBV3-2 is described as a pseudogene. This CDR3 region has 18 residues. The CDR3 sequence is CATSKDRTGTGPLDTQYF. For the CDR3, the DNA is TGTGCCACCAGCAAAGATAGAACTGGGACAGGGCCACTAGATACGCAGTATTTT.

This clonotype appeared many times. V is TRBV4-3 and J is TRBJ1-2; 8 bases match TRBD1. Germline V gene data show CDR1 as LGHNA and CDR2 as YSLEER. The length of the CDR3 is 15 residues. V shed 0 bases, J shed 2 bases, and the junction held 2 bases outside the gene matches. CDR3 protein: CASSQEGQVNYGYTF. CDR3 nucleotides: TGCGCCAGCAGCCAAGAGGGACAGGTCAACTATGGCTACACCTTC.

As concerns this clonotype: A clone one base away is much larger, so this may be a read error. This sequence joins TRBV7-2 and TRBJ1-2; possible D gene TRBD1, 5 bases. Germline V gene data show CDR1 as SGHTA and CDR2 as FQGNSA. This CDR3 spans 13 amino acids. The germline V and J ends were trimmed by 5 bases and 6 bases, with 13 bases remaining between them. The CDR3 DNA sequence: TGTGCCAGCAGCCACAGGCAGGGCAATGGCTACACCTTC. It specifies CASSHRQGNGYTF.

The chain couples TRBV19 to TRBJ1-2; TRBD1 matches at 12 bases. V lost 6 bases to trimming and J lost 4 bases; unmatched junction nucleotides: 6. Germline V CDR1 and CDR2: LNHDA, SQIVND (reference sequence). There are 15 residues in the CDR3. This CDR3 reads CASSGPGQGAYGYTF. CDR3 DNA sequence: TGTGCCAGTAGCGGACCGGGACAGGGGGCCTATGGCTACACCTTC.

The chain uses TRBV20-1 and TRBJ2-6; D is unresolved. The CDR3 contains 15 residues. The germline V gene has CDR1 DFQATT and CDR2 SNEGSKA (reference sequence). V lost 0 bases and J lost 2, with 8 bases in between. CDR3 DNA: TGCAGTGCTAGAGAGTTTGGGGCTGGGGCCAACGTCCTGACTTTC. This sequence encodes CSAREFGAGANVLTF.

Turning to this clonotype: Possible read error: a much larger clone is one base away. The rearrangement uses TRBV7-9 and TRBJ2-3; D gene ambiguous. The germline CDR1 and CDR2 sequences are SEHNR and FQNEAQ (reference sequence). This CDR3 region has 13 residues. The DNA for the CDR3 is TGTGCCGGCAGCCAGGACCCCACAGATACGCAGTATTTT. The encoded protein is CAGSQDPTDTQYF.